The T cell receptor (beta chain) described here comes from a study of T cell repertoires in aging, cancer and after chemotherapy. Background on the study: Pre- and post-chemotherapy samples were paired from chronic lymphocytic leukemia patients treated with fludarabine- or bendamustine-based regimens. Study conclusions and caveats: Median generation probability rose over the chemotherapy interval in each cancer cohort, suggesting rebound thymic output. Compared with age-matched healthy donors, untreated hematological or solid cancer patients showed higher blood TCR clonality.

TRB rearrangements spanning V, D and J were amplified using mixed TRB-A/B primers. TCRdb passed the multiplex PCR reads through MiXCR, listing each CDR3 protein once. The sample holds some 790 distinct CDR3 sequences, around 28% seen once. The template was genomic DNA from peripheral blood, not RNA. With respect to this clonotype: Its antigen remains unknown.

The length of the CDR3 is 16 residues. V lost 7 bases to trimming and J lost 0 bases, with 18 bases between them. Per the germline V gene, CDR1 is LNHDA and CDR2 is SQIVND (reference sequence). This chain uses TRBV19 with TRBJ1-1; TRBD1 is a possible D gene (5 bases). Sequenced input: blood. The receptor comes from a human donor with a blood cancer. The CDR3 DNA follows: TGTGCCAGTACAGGACTCCTGAGGGGCCTGAACACTGAAGCTTTCTTT. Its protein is CASTGLLRGLNTEAFF.